Below are 26 T cell receptor beta chains sequenced from a single sample in a study of shared clonotypes between healthy human individuals. The assay was immunoSEQ multiplex PCR, and TCRdb's table has in-frame clones only and misses some. This table has a few million clones, approximately 95% appearing once. The specimen was naive CD4+ T cells sorted from blood. The subset here: CD45RA+ positively selected. Every receptor here comes from a man younger than 35 in good health.

The gene calls are TRBV19 and TRBJ2-3; TRBD2 might be the D (5 bases). V was shortened by 7 bases and J by 2 bases, with 13 bases between the two germline ends. Germline CDR1 LNHDA, CDR2 SQIVND (reference sequence). The CDR3 length is 14 residues. The CDR3 DNA reads TGTGCCAGTAATTCCGGGGTTCACACAGATACGCAGTATTTT. This encodes CASNSGVHTDTQYF.

This chain connects TRBV5-1 to TRBJ2-7; 10 bases are shared with TRBD2. This CDR3 region has 15 residues. Trimming took 3 bases from V and 3 from J; bases not matched to a gene: 6. Germline V CDR1 and CDR2: SGHRS, YFSETQ. This CDR3 is CASSSPGTSVYEQYF. CDR3 in DNA: TGCGCCAGCAGCTCCCCCGGGACTAGCGTCTACGAGCAGTACTTC.

This chain uses TRBV7-9 with TRBJ2-5; D perhaps matches TRBD2 (5 bases). The CDR3 runs to 15 residues. Trimming cost V 2 bases and J 1 base, with 11 bases left between them. Looked up from germline, CDR1 is SEHNR and CDR2 is FQNEAQ (reference sequence). The CDR3 region has the DNA TGTGCCAGCAGCTTACGAGAGGGTCTCCAAGAGACCCAGTACTTC. Its protein is CASSLREGLQETQYF.

The rearrangement links TRBV14 to TRBJ2-1; 10 bases map to TRBD1. V dropped 0 bases and J dropped 7; count of bases not matched to a gene: 12. Germline V gene lookup returns CDR1 SGHDN and CDR2 FVKESK. CDR3 length: 18 residues. The CDR3, as DNA: TGTGCCAGCAGCCAAGATCGGCCCGACAGGGGGCGTAGGAATGAGCAGTTCTTC. This encodes CASSQDRPDRGRRNEQFF.

The rearrangement joins TRBV6-5 to TRBJ1-5, with D hard to call. The CDR3 covers 13 residues. Trimming cost V 4 bases and J 4 bases, with 8 bases left between them. Germline V CDR1 and CDR2: MNHEY, SVGAGI. CDR3 in DNA: TGTGCCAGCAGTTCCTATAATAATCAGCCCCAGCATTTT. Encoded protein: CASSSYNNQPQHF.

Turning to this clone: Additional DNA sequences in this sample encode the identical CDR3. The J gene is TRBJ1-1, the V gene TRBV7-9, with 8 bases aligning to TRBD1. The CDR3 runs 14 residues. CDR1 and CDR2 from the germline V gene are SEHNR and FQNEAQ (reference sequence). The junction had 2 bases not matched to a gene; V was cut back by 5 bases and J by 0 bases. CDR3 nucleotides: TGTGCCAGCAGCAGGACAGGGTTGAACACTGAAGCTTTCTTT. Protein product: CASSRTGLNTEAFF.

The chain is built from TRBV7-2 and TRBJ1-5; D remains unclear. V lost 1 base to trimming and J lost 6 bases, with 7 bases between them. This CDR3 has 13 residues. Germline V gene lookup returns CDR1 SGHTA and CDR2 FQGNSA. CDR3 DNA sequence: TGTGCCAGCAGCTTAGGGTCCGTTCAGCCCCAGCATTTT. Amino acids: CASSLGSVQPQHF.

The V call is TRBV10-1, the J call TRBJ2-7; D remains unclear. V was shortened by 6 bases and J by 0 bases, with 12 bases between the two germline ends. Germline-derived CDR1 and CDR2 are WNHNN and SYGVQD (reference sequence). CDR3 length: 14 residues. CDR3 residues: CASRGTKSSYEQYF. The CDR3 bases are TGCGCCAGCAGGGGAACGAAGAGCTCCTACGAGCAGTACTTC.

As concerns this clone: The same CDR3 also results from other DNA sequences found in this sample. The gene calls are TRBV18 and TRBJ2-5; TRBD1 aligns across 7 bases. V dropped 3 bases and J dropped 1; count of bases not matched to a gene: 5. This CDR3 comprises 15 residues. Germline V gives CDR1 KGHSH, CDR2 LQKENI. The CDR3, as DNA: TGTGCCAGCTCACCTCGACAGGGATCCCAAGAGACCCAGTACTTC. It specifies CASSPRQGSQETQYF.

The chain couples TRBV28 to TRBJ1-1, with D maybe TRBD1 (6 bases). The CDR3 consists of 15 residues. Germline V gives CDR1 MDHEN, CDR2 SYDVKM. Trimming pared 8 bases from V and 4 bases from J, leaving 20 bases between. CDR3 loop: CASLPRDNIGTEAFF. The CDR3 DNA sequence: TGTGCCAGCTTACCCCGGGACAATATTGGCACTGAAGCTTTCTTT.

V usage is TRBV4-1 and J usage is TRBJ2-1; possibly TRBD1 or TRBD2 for D (5 bases each). The CDR3 has 15 residues. V shed 0 bases and J shed 4 bases, with 10 bases lying between them. Germline V gene sequence: CDR1 MGHRA, CDR2 YSYEKL. The CDR3 loop is CASSQDLRGYNEQFF. The CDR3 nucleotides read TGCGCCAGCAGCCAAGATTTGAGGGGATACAATGAGCAGTTCTTC.

J is TRBJ2-1 and V is TRBV9; TRBD1 agrees at 9 bases. This CDR3 has 16 residues. CDR1 and CDR2 from the germline V gene are SGDLS and YYNGEE. With 0 bases clipped from V and 9 bases from J, the junction kept 10 bases outside the gene matches. Here the CDR3 DNA reads TGTGCCAGCAGCGTAGGGGACAGGGTCGCGGATGTTGAGCAGTTCTTC. It yields the protein CASSVGDRVADVEQFF.

The rearrangement uses TRBV6-1 and TRBJ2-2, with TRBD2 identical over 12 bases. In germline, CDR1 is MNHNS, CDR2 SASEGT. This CDR3 region has 16 residues. J lost 8 bases, V lost 2 bases, and 6 bases had no gene match. The CDR3 spells CASSESLAGGLGELFF. The CDR3 DNA sequence: TGTGCCAGCAGTGAAAGCCTAGCGGGAGGGCTAGGGGAGCTGTTTTTT.

This clone was picked up one time. The chain links TRBV7-8 to TRBJ2-2; 8 bases fit TRBD1. CDR3 length: 17 residues. Germline V gives CDR1 SGHVS, CDR2 FQNEAQ. The V and J ends lost 5 bases and 3 bases, in that order; junction bases with no gene match: 11. In nucleotides, the CDR3 is TGTGCCAGCAGCCAAGACAGGGGTCTTGGGGACACCGGGGAGCTGTTTTTT. It specifies CASSQDRGLGDTGELFF. The complete variable domain, with remaining parts taken from reference TRBV7-8 and TRBJ2-2, reads GAGVSQSPRYKVAKRGQDVALRCDPISGHVSLFWYQQALGQGPEFLTYFQNEAQLDKSGLPSDRFFAERPEGSVSTLKIQRTQQEDSAVYLCASSQDRGLGDTGELFFGEGSRLTVL.

Note on this clone: One end of the junction fails to match germline, which may point to a read error. The identical CDR3 is also encoded by other nucleotide sequences in the sample. The CDR3 DNA sequence: TGCAGCGTTGATAAATCGAACACCGGGGAGCTGTTCTTT. Translation: CSVDKSNTGELFF. The V and J genes are TRBV29-1 and TRBJ2-2; D may be TRBD2 (5 bases). There are 13 residues in the CDR3. Germline CDR1 reads SQVTM; CDR2 reads ANQGSEA.

The chain couples TRBV5-1 to TRBJ2-2; 9 bases match TRBD2. CDR3 length equals 15 residues. V gave up 1 base and J gave up 6 bases; unmatched junction bases: 4. Germline CDR1 reads SGHRS; CDR2 reads YFSETQ. In nucleotides, the CDR3 is TGCGCCAGCAGCTTGAGGACTAGCGAGGCCGGGGAGCTGTTTTTT. Translation gives CASSLRTSEAGELFF.

V usage is TRBV11-3 and J usage is TRBJ1-5, with unresolved D. The CDR3 has 15 amino acids. Germline CDR1 and CDR2: SGHNT and YENEEA. Trimming left V 8 bases short and J 1 base short, with 15 bases between. CDR3 region: CASPNLKDSNQPQHF. CDR3 bases: TGTGCCAGCCCTAATTTAAAGGACAGCAATCAGCCCCAGCATTTT.

This chain connects TRBV5-8 to TRBJ2-7, with no clear D. The ends were cut back, 6 bases at V and 6 bases at J, with 13 bases in the middle. This CDR3 contains 12 residues. Germline values: CDR1 SGHTS, CDR2 YDEGEE. CDR3 in amino acids: CASKRTVREQYF. CDR3 in DNA: TGTGCCAGCAAGAGGACGGTTCGCGAGCAGTACTTC.

The table lists this clone with a count of one. Other DNA sequences in this sample translate to the same CDR3. The V call is TRBV6-5, the J call TRBJ1-2; D is unclear. V was trimmed by 5 bases and J by 2 bases, leaving 3 bases between them. The CDR3 has 11 amino acids. Germline V CDR1 and CDR2: MNHEY, SVGAGI. CDR3 DNA: TGTGCCAGCAGTGGAAACTATGGCTACACCTTC. Residues: CASSGNYGYTF.

The chain has TRBV6-5 and TRBJ2-2; tentative D call: TRBD1 (5 bases). This CDR3 has 14 residues. Between the trimmed V and J ends, which lost 4 bases and 0 bases, there was a span of 6 bases. The germline V gene has CDR1 MNHEY and CDR2 SVGAGI. The CDR3 nucleotides read TGTGCCAGCAGTTCACAGGCGAACACCGGGGAGCTGTTTTTT. This sequence encodes CASSSQANTGELFF.

The genes are TRBV14 and TRBJ1-6; tentative D call: TRBD1 (6 bases). This CDR3 has 16 residues. CDR1 is SGHDN, CDR2 FVKESK, per germline. V was shortened by 3 bases and J by 6 bases, with 15 bases between the two germline ends. CDR3 in DNA: TGTGCCAGCAGCCAGCCACGGGGGCCCCCTAATTCACCCCTCCACTTT. It specifies CASSQPRGPPNSPLHF.

The V and J genes are TRBV7-3 and TRBJ1-2; tentative D call: TRBD1 (5 bases). The CDR3 is 13 amino acids. Trimming removed 4 bases at V and 6 bases at J, with 12 bases between. The germline V gene has CDR1 SGHTA and CDR2 FQGTGA. The DNA for the CDR3 is TGTGCCAGCAGCTCCGGGGACGCTGATGGCTACACCTTC. Its translation: CASSSGDADGYTF.

This chain uses TRBV27 with TRBJ1-4; 7 bases map to TRBD1. J lost 7 bases, V lost 5 bases, and 4 bases had no gene match. The CDR3 is 13 amino acids. The germline gives CDR1 MNHEY, CDR2 SMNVEV (reference sequence). CDR3 DNA sequence: TGTGCCAGCAGTAGTTGGGACAGTGAAAAACTGTTTTTT. It yields the protein CASSSWDSEKLFF. Full variable domain (outside the CDR3, taken from reference TRBV27 and TRBJ1-4): EAQVTQNPRYLITVTGKKLTVTCSQNMNHEYMSWYRQDPGLGLRQIYYSMNVEVTDKGDVPEGYKVSRKEKRNFPLILESPSPNQTSLYFCASSSWDSEKLFFGSGTQLSVL.

This chain joins TRBV11-2 and TRBJ2-1; a weak D match, TRBD2 (5 bases). CDR1 and CDR2 from the germline V gene are SGHAT and FQNNGV. Trimming removed 5 bases from V and 2 bases from J, with 16 bases in between. This CDR3 is built from 16 residues. CDR3 protein: CASSLTGSATYNEQFF. CDR3 nucleotide sequence: TGTGCCAGCAGCCTAACGGGATCAGCTACCTACAATGAGCAGTTCTTC.

This clone occurred once. This chain uses TRBV10-3 with TRBJ2-6; D ambiguous. The V end lost 8 bases, the J end lost 1 base, and 9 bases lay between the germline ends. Looked up from germline, CDR1 is ENHRY and CDR2 is SYGVKD. The CDR3 spans 14 residues. The chain's CDR3 is CAIPADSGANVLTF. The CDR3 DNA sequence: TGTGCCATCCCGGCGGATTCTGGGGCCAACGTCCTGACTTTC.

In this sample, this clone turned up a few times. Other DNA sequences from this sample encode an identical CDR3 as well. This sequence joins TRBV7-3 and TRBJ1-2, with D perhaps matching TRBD1 (5 bases). Between the trimmed V and J ends, which lost 4 bases and 4 bases, there was a span of 7 bases. The CDR3 totals 12 residues. Germline V gene sequence: CDR1 SGHTA, CDR2 FQGTGA. CDR3 amino acids: CASSSDSYGYTF. As DNA, the CDR3 is TGTGCCAGCAGCTCTGACAGCTATGGCTACACCTTC.